Below, 16 T cell receptor beta chains from the same sample are listed, as sequenced in a study of Graves' ophthalmopathy and Graves' hyperthyroidism. Amplification from RNA transcripts yielded the TCR beta CDR3 regions. RT-PCR with HTBI primers came first, then second-round multiplex PCR. In TCRdb, the multiplex PCR reads were re-called with MiXCR into one record per CDR3 protein. The repertoire includes about 1.2 million distinct CDR3 sequences, less than 45% of them detected once, and 11% sits in the top ten. Input material: peripheral blood or thyroid tissue (not recorded which). Receptor source: an adult man with Graves' hyperthyroidism.

The table lists this clonotype with many counts. The gene calls are TRBV5-6 and TRBJ2-5, with 8 bases lining up with TRBD2. This CDR3 is 15 amino acids long. J gave up 1 base and V 4 bases, and 6 bases lay outside the gene matches. CDR1 is SGHDT, CDR2 YYEEEE, per germline. DNA for the CDR3: TGTGCCAGCAGCACAGCGCGGGGGGCCCAAGAGACCCAGTACTTC. It codes for CASSTARGAQETQYF. The whole variable domain, filled in from reference TRBV5-6 and TRBJ2-5, reads DAGVTQSPTHLIKTRGQQVTLRCSPKSGHDTVSWYQQALGQGPQFIFQYYEEEERQRGNFPDRFSGHQFPNYSSELNVNALLLGDSALYLCASSTARGAQETQYFGPGTRLLVL.

The chain recombines TRBV7-8 with TRBJ2-3, with D perhaps matching TRBD1 (5 bases). Trimming stripped 6 bases from V and 1 base from J, with 26 bases between. CDR3 length equals 19 residues. The germline V gene has CDR1 SGHVS and CDR2 FQNEAQ. CDR3 bases: TGTGCCAGCAGACAACGCCCCCTAAGACAGTCAGTTCGCACAGATACGCAGTATTTT. Amino acids: CASRQRPLRQSVRTDTQYF.

This clonotype was counted ten times or more. CDR3 DNA sequence: TGTGCCACAAAACAGGGGCCCTACACCGGGGAGCTGTTTTTT. This sequence encodes CATKQGPYTGELFF. The J gene is TRBJ2-2, the V gene TRBV24-1; 7 nucleotides line up with TRBD1. The ends lost 10 bases at V and 3 bases at J; junction bases unmatched: 7. The CDR3 loop spans 14 amino acids. Germline CDR1 is KGHDR and CDR2 is SFDVKD.

The J gene is TRBJ2-7, the V gene TRBV7-2, with a tentative D call TRBD1 (8 bases). CDR3 length equals 15 residues. Germline CDR1 SGHTA, CDR2 FQGNSA. V was trimmed by 6 bases and J by 2 bases, leaving 17 bases between them. The CDR3 sequence: CASSRVQGGAYEQYF. CDR3 sequence (DNA): TGTGCCAGCAGTCGCGTACAGGGGGGGGCCTACGAGCAGTACTTC.

This chain links TRBV9 with TRBJ1-3; possible D gene TRBD1, 5 bases. The CDR3 sequence is 12 residues long. Germline V gives CDR1 SGDLS, CDR2 YYNGEE. Trimming left V 6 bases short and J 2 bases short, with 6 bases between. CDR3: CASMGPGNTIYF. CDR3 bases: TGTGCCAGCATGGGGCCTGGAAACACCATATATTTT.

This clonotype appeared many times. This sequence joins TRBV6-2 or TRBV6-3 and TRBJ1-1; a possible D gene is TRBD1 (5 bases). Germline V gene lookup returns CDR1 MNHEY and CDR2 SVGEGT. CDR3 size: 10 residues. Trimming removed 4 bases at V and 11 bases at J, with 8 bases between. The DNA of the CDR3 is TGTGCCAGCAGTTTCAGGGACGCTTTCTTT. Amino acid sequence: CASSFRDAFF.

This clonotype was counted at least ten times. The chain links TRBV29-1 to TRBJ2-7, with D possibly being TRBD2 (6 bases). V was shortened by 4 bases and J by 0 bases, with 7 bases between the two germline ends. The CDR3 is 12 residues long. Germline lookup yields CDR1 SQVTM and CDR2 ANQGSEA. CDR3 sequence: CSVGGGSYEQYF. The CDR3 nucleotides read TGCAGCGTTGGGGGAGGCTCCTACGAGCAGTACTTC.

This chain joins TRBV12-3 or TRBV12-4 and TRBJ1-2; D remains ambiguous. This CDR3 has 18 residues. V was shortened by 6 bases and J by 1 base, with 24 bases between the two germline ends. CDR3 DNA: TGTGCCAGCAGCCCATATGTTTGGCGTAACAGTAATAACTATGGCTACACCTTC. This sequence encodes CASSPYVWRNSNNYGYTF.

The V gene is TRBV20-1, the J gene TRBJ1-5; no clear D. This CDR3 is 19 amino acids long. CDR1 is DFQATT, CDR2 SNEGSKA, per germline (reference sequence). Trimming took 5 bases from V and 1 from J, leaving 27 bases between them. CDR3 DNA sequence: TGCAGTGCTGCGGACGGAGATTCGGGCCAGTCAATGAGCAATCAGCCCCAGCATTTT. Protein: CSAADGDSGQSMSNQPQHF.

Ten or more counts support this clonotype. A junction end diverges from the germline sequence, so it may reflect a read error. The chain joins TRBV12-3 or TRBV12-4 to TRBJ2-5; perhaps TRBD2 as D (5 bases). The CDR3 runs to 14 residues. This chain's CDR3 is CASSLRRGQETQYF. The CDR3 DNA sequence: TGCGCCAGCAGCCTACGTCGGGGCCAAGAGACCCAGTACTTC.

The CDR3 spells CASSDDTGRYGYTF. The CDR3 bases are TGTGCCAGCAGCGATGACACAGGAAGGTATGGCTACACCTTC. V gene TRBV9 combines with J gene TRBJ1-2, with D perhaps matching TRBD1 (5 bases). The CDR3 covers 14 residues. V lost 3 bases and J lost 5, with 14 bases in between. Germline CDR1 is SGDLS and CDR2 is YYNGEE.

The rearrangement links TRBV7-9 to TRBJ1-5; maybe TRBD1 (5 bases). The V end lost 5 bases, the J end lost 8 bases, and 19 bases lay between the germline ends. The CDR3 is 15 residues long. CDR1 is SEHNR and CDR2 is FQNEAQ in the germline V gene (reference sequence). DNA of the CDR3: TGTGCCAGCAGCGGGGCTAGCGGGAGGAATGAGCCCCAGCATTTT. This translates into CASSGASGRNEPQHF.

V and J are TRBV15 and TRBJ1-2, with D perhaps matching TRBD1 (6 bases). V was pared by 5 bases and J by 4 bases, with 17 bases between. This CDR3 has 15 amino acids. Germline CDR1 and CDR2: LNHNV and YYDKDF (reference sequence). CDR3 sequence: CATSGVRQGFYGYTF. The CDR3 nucleotides are TGTGCCACCAGCGGGGTCCGGCAGGGGTTCTATGGCTACACCTTC.

This clonotype was seen only a few times. The V and J genes are TRBV20-1 and TRBJ1-2; a possible D gene is TRBD1 (6 bases). This CDR3 contains 13 residues. The V gene's germline CDR1 is DFQATT and CDR2 SNEGSKA (reference sequence). Trimming cost V 3 bases and J 4 bases, with 12 bases left between them. Here the CDR3 DNA reads TGCAGTGCTAGGGCTACAGGGTTCTATGGCTACACCTTC. Protein sequence: CSARATGFYGYTF.

This clonotype was seen many times. The rearrangement links TRBV9 to TRBJ1-1; D is uncertain. The CDR3 sequence is 15 residues long. Germline V CDR1 and CDR2: SGDLS, YYNGEE. The ends were cut back, 0 bases at V and 4 bases at J, with 13 bases in the middle. The CDR3 nucleotides read TGTGCCAGCAGCGTAGGTGGAGCCCCTGGCACTGAAGCTTTCTTT. It is translated as CASSVGGAPGTEAFF.

This clonotype occurred many times. This rearrangement joins TRBV9 to TRBJ1-5; a possible D gene is TRBD1 (5 bases). The CDR3 consists of 16 residues. CDR1 SGDLS and CDR2 YYNGEE come from the germline V gene. V lost 4 bases to trimming and J lost 6 bases, with 20 bases between them. The CDR3 region is CASSPGGAVAGQPQHF. The CDR3 DNA reads as TGTGCCAGCAGCCCCGGTGGGGCAGTAGCGGGTCAGCCCCAGCATTTT.